A single sample is the source of the 32 T cell receptor beta chains below, sequenced in a study of spatial heterogeneity in lung cancer. The time point denotes: blood at routine non-recurrence follow-up after resection. Each CDR3 protein is one row after TCRdb ran MiXCR on the 5' RACE reads. Here the sample spans approximately 110,000 distinct CDR3 sequences, roughly a tenth being singletons. This sample comprised PBMCs, obtained at follow-up. The receptors here all came from a female donor with early-stage non-small cell lung cancer.

The chain carries TRBV5-1 and TRBJ1-2, with D possibly matching TRBD1 (5 bases). The CDR3 has 15 residues. Germline-derived CDR1 and CDR2 are SGHRS and YFSETQ. V was pared by 3 bases and J by 4 bases, with 16 bases between. The CDR3 sequence is CASSWGPPVGYGYTF. In DNA, the CDR3 is TGCGCCAGCAGCTGGGGACCGCCCGTCGGCTATGGCTACACCTTC.

CDR3 amino acids: CSVEGQGPYNEQFF. The CDR3 nucleotides are TGCAGCGTTGAGGGACAGGGGCCATACAATGAGCAGTTCTTC. This chain joins TRBV29-1 and TRBJ2-1; TRBD1 matches 10 bases. The CDR3 is made up of 14 amino acids. V trimming: 3 bases; J trimming: 4 bases; junction bases outside the gene matches: 3. Germline assignment: CDR1 SQVTM and CDR2 ANQGSEA.

Many counts were recorded for this clonotype. This rearrangement joins TRBV6-1 to TRBJ1-1; a weak D match, TRBD1 (5 bases). CDR3 size: 13 residues. Germline V lookup: CDR1 MNHNS, CDR2 SASEGT. The V gene lost 1 base and the J gene lost 9 bases, with 12 bases spanning the gap. The CDR3 region is CASSEVGTPQAFF. CDR3 nucleotide sequence: TGTGCCAGCAGTGAAGTGGGGACCCCCCAAGCTTTCTTT.

This clonotype was observed once. The V gene is TRBV7-8, the J gene TRBJ1-1; 10 bases align to TRBD1. The ends lost 4 bases at V and 4 bases at J; junction bases unmatched: 0. Looked up from germline, CDR1 is SGHVS and CDR2 is FQNEAQ. There are 13 residues in the CDR3. The CDR3 coding sequence is TGTGCCAGCAGCTGGGACAGGGGCACTGAAGCTTTCTTT. Translating gives CASSWDRGTEAFF.

This sequence joins TRBV28 and TRBJ2-7, with TRBD2 as a possible D gene (6 bases). Germline V CDR1 and CDR2: MDHEN, SYDVKM. The V and J ends lost 5 bases and 3 bases respectively, with 14 bases between them. The CDR3 covers 14 residues. The chain's CDR3 is CASSVAAIHYEQYF. The CDR3 DNA sequence: TGTGCCAGCAGTGTAGCGGCGATACACTACGAGCAGTACTTC.

This clonotype was seen more than once but under ten times. This sequence joins TRBV19 and TRBJ2-1, with 10 nucleotides matching TRBD2. V gave up 2 bases and J gave up 7 bases; unmatched junction bases: 20. The germline V gene encodes CDR1 LNHDA and CDR2 SQIVND (reference sequence). The CDR3 length is 20 residues. The CDR3 sequence is CASSITGVPSGSFRRNEQFF. The CDR3, as DNA: TGTGCCAGTAGTATAACAGGGGTTCCTAGCGGGAGCTTTAGGAGAAATGAGCAGTTCTTC.

This clonotype was detected many times. The genes are TRBV3-1 and TRBJ2-1, with D perhaps TRBD2 (5 bases). This CDR3 contains 16 residues. Looked up from germline, CDR1 is LGHDT and CDR2 is YNNKEL (reference sequence). Trimming pared 3 bases from V and 0 bases from J, leaving 12 bases between. The CDR3 protein is CASSHEAERSYNEQFF. The CDR3 DNA sequence: TGTGCCAGCAGCCATGAAGCGGAGCGCTCCTACAATGAGCAGTTCTTC.

This clonotype was picked up a small number of times. The chain employs TRBV10-3 and TRBJ2-7; D might be TRBD1 (6 bases). Trimming pared 4 bases from V and 7 bases from J, leaving 11 bases between. The germline gives CDR1 ENHRY, CDR2 SYGVKD. The CDR3 has 12 amino acids. CDR3 DNA: TGTGCCATCAGTGGGCCAGGGGAGGAGCAGTACGTC. As protein: CAISGPGEEQYV.

The V and J genes are TRBV9 and TRBJ2-5; the D gene is possibly TRBD2 (5 bases). From germline, CDR1 is SGDLS and CDR2 YYNGEE. V lost 1 base to trimming and J lost 0 bases, with 7 bases between them. This CDR3 is 14 amino acids long. CDR3: CASSVRGNQETQYF. Here the CDR3 DNA reads TGTGCCAGCAGCGTACGGGGAAACCAAGAGACCCAGTACTTC.

This clonotype was seen more than once but under ten times. The J gene is TRBJ2-7, the V gene TRBV2; no reliable D call. This CDR3 comprises 15 residues. The germline CDR1 and CDR2 sequences are SNHLY and FYNNEI. Between the trimmed V and J ends, which lost 6 bases and 3 bases, there was a span of 18 bases. The CDR3 coding sequence is TGTGCCAGCAGCCCTTCCCGCGTCCTGAACTACGAGCAGTACTTC. Translating it yields CASSPSRVLNYEQYF.

This clonotype was found a few times. This chain connects TRBV27 to TRBJ2-5; TRBD2 aligns across 11 bases. Germline V gives CDR1 MNHEY, CDR2 SMNVEV (reference sequence). V was pared by 9 bases and J by 5 bases, with 11 bases of the junction left unmatched. This CDR3 comprises 15 residues. The CDR3 here is CARHIAGGPKETQYF. The CDR3 region has the DNA TGTGCCAGACACATAGCGGGAGGGCCAAAGGAGACCCAGTACTTC.

This clonotype was detected ten times or more. The V gene is TRBV2, the J gene TRBJ1-1; 8 bases align to TRBD1. Trimming removed 3 bases from V and 6 bases from J; junction bases left unmatched: 9. The germline gives CDR1 SNHLY, CDR2 FYNNEI. The CDR3 totals 15 residues. CDR3 protein: CASSDLRGLASEAFF. The CDR3 DNA reads TGTGCCAGCAGTGATCTCAGGGGGCTTGCTTCTGAAGCTTTCTTT.

The rearrangement links TRBV19 to TRBJ2-1; TRBD2 agrees at 9 bases. J was trimmed by 7 bases and V by 6 bases; bases with no gene match: 13. The CDR3 is 16 residues long. Germline V gene lookup returns CDR1 LNHDA and CDR2 SQIVND (reference sequence). The CDR3 DNA follows: TGTGCCAGTAGACGGACTAGCGTCCCACCGGGAAATGAGCAGTTCTTC. This sequence encodes CASRRTSVPPGNEQFF.

Only a few counts were recorded for this clonotype. The genes are TRBV19 and TRBJ2-1; TRBD2 matches at 12 bases. The germline gives CDR1 LNHDA, CDR2 SQIVND (reference sequence). Trimming at V came to 2 bases and at J to 4 bases, leaving 6 bases not matched to a gene. This CDR3 is 17 amino acids long. In DNA, the CDR3 is TGTGCCAGTAGTATACCGCTAGCGGGAGGGTTTTACAATGAGCAGTTCTTC. Residues: CASSIPLAGGFYNEQFF. Full variable domain (outside the CDR3, taken from reference TRBV19 and TRBJ2-1): DGGITQSPKYLFRKEGQNVTLSCEQNLNHDAMYWYRQDPGQGLRLIYYSQIVNDFQKGDIAEGYSVSREKKESFPLTVTSAQKNPTAFYLCASSIPLAGGFYNEQFFGPGTRLTVL.

J is TRBJ2-1 and V is TRBV5-4; maybe TRBD2 (6 bases). From germline, CDR1 is SGHNT and CDR2 YYREEE (reference sequence). CDR3 length: 18 residues. Between the trimmed V and J ends, which lost 1 base and 0 bases, there was a span of 17 bases. CDR3 loop: CASSLYFLAGSSYNEQFF. CDR3 nucleotide sequence: TGTGCCAGCAGCTTGTATTTTCTGGCGGGATCCTCCTACAATGAGCAGTTCTTC.

The chain links TRBV6-1 to TRBJ1-5; D not resolved. The CDR3 contains 15 residues. CDR1 is MNHNS, CDR2 SASEGT, per germline. Trimming pared 7 bases from V and 5 bases from J, leaving 18 bases between. CDR3 in amino acids: CASTPVWLSDQPQHF. The CDR3 DNA reads as TGTGCCAGCACCCCAGTCTGGTTGAGTGATCAGCCCCAGCATTTT.

This clonotype was recorded once. This chain connects TRBV6-2 or TRBV6-3 to TRBJ2-7; 7 bases fit TRBD1. Germline V gives CDR1 MNHEY, CDR2 SVGEGT. V trimming: 5 bases; J trimming: 1 base; junction bases outside the gene matches: 5. There are 14 residues in the CDR3. The CDR3 nucleotides read TGTGCCAGCAGTACCGGGACAGCATCCTACGAGCAGTACGTC. Translating it yields CASSTGTASYEQYV.

This clonotype was seen at least ten times. The chain combines TRBV19 with TRBJ1-5; D remains unclear. The ends were cut back, 6 bases at V and 6 bases at J, with 15 bases in the middle. The CDR3 extends over 14 amino acids. CDR1 LNHDA and CDR2 SQIVND come from the germline V gene (reference sequence). CDR3 in DNA: TGTGCCAGTAGGCCTCCTTTAACGGGTCAGCCCCAGCATTTT. Protein sequence: CASRPPLTGQPQHF. Full variable domain (rest looked up from reference TRBV19 and TRBJ1-5): DGGITQSPKYLFRKEGQNVTLSCEQNLNHDAMYWYRQDPGQGLRLIYYSQIVNDFQKGDIAEGYSVSREKKESFPLTVTSAQKNPTAFYLCASRPPLTGQPQHFGDGTRLSIL.

The chain couples TRBV12-3 or TRBV12-4 to TRBJ2-3; TRBD2 is a possible D gene (6 bases). CDR3 length equals 15 residues. Deletions cut 2 bases from V and 3 bases from J, with 12 bases between. The CDR3 reads CASSLQGGGTDTQYF. The CDR3 DNA sequence: TGTGCCAGCAGTTTACAGGGAGGAGGGACAGATACGCAGTATTTT.

This chain links TRBV7-2 with TRBJ2-5; no clear D. Looked up from germline, CDR1 is SGHTA and CDR2 is FQGNSA. The V and J ends lost 3 bases and 7 bases respectively, with 6 bases between them. This CDR3 region has 11 residues. The CDR3 reads CASSFRATQYF. Written as DNA, the CDR3 is TGTGCCAGCAGCTTTCGAGCGACCCAGTACTTC.

A few counts support this clonotype. This chain uses TRBV9 with TRBJ1-3; no clear D. Germline CDR1 reads SGDLS; CDR2 reads YYNGEE. The CDR3 has 13 amino acids. The V end was cut by 0 bases, the J end by 3 bases, with 4 bases between. DNA for the CDR3: TGTGCCAGCAGCGTAGACAATGGAAACACCATATATTTT. Residues: CASSVDNGNTIYF.

This clonotype was seen at least ten times. The chain couples TRBV5-4 to TRBJ2-1; 10 bases are shared with TRBD2. The CDR3 totals 15 residues. V lost 4 bases to trimming and J lost 3 bases; unmatched junction nucleotides: 4. The germline V gene has CDR1 SGHNT and CDR2 YYREEE (reference sequence). The CDR3 loop reads CASSHASGSYNEQFF. The CDR3 coding sequence is TGTGCCAGCAGCCATGCTAGCGGGAGCTACAATGAGCAGTTCTTC. The full variable domain, in which reference TRBV5-4 and TRBJ2-1 provide the parts outside the CDR3, is ETGVTQSPTHLIKTRGQQVTLRCSSQSGHNTVSWYQQALGQGPQFIFQYYREEENGRGNFPPRFSGLQFPNYSSELNVNALELDDSALYLCASSHASGSYNEQFFGPGTRLTVL.

This clonotype was detected ten times or more. The chain combines TRBV7-8 with TRBJ2-3, with TRBD2 matching 9 bases. The CDR3 is 18 amino acids. The V and J ends lost 1 base and 2 bases, in that order; junction bases with no gene match: 10. CDR1 is SGHVS and CDR2 is FQNEAQ in the germline V gene. CDR3 loop: CASSLVALAGAITDTQYF. In nucleotides, the CDR3 is TGTGCCAGCAGCTTAGTGGCATTAGCGGGAGCTATCACAGATACGCAGTATTTT.

The chain carries TRBV11-2 and TRBJ2-1; D may be TRBD2 (5 bases). Per the germline V gene, CDR1 is SGHAT and CDR2 is FQNNGV. The ends were cut back, 2 bases at V and 5 bases at J, with 22 bases in the middle. The CDR3 is 18 amino acids. The CDR3 region is CASSLSPLRLAIHNEQFF. The CDR3 DNA reads TGTGCCAGCAGCTTATCCCCCCTGCGGCTAGCTATCCACAATGAGCAGTTCTTC.

This clonotype was counted ten times or more. V usage is TRBV19 and J usage is TRBJ1-5; D is unresolved. The CDR3 covers 14 residues. Per the germline V gene, CDR1 is LNHDA and CDR2 is SQIVND (reference sequence). Trimming shortened V by 6 bases and J by 5 bases, and 14 bases separated the two germline ends. In DNA form, the CDR3 reads TGTGCCAGTAGGGTACTTGATGTTCATCAGCCCCAGCATTTT. Protein sequence: CASRVLDVHQPQHF.

This clonotype has a handful of counts. This chain links TRBV5-1 with TRBJ2-7, with TRBD2 matching 12 bases. CDR3 length equals 15 residues. Germline-derived CDR1 and CDR2 are SGHRS and YFSETQ. With V trimmed by 0 bases and J by 6 bases, 4 bases remained unmatched. The CDR3 nucleotides are TGCGCCAGCAGCTTGGACGGACTAGCGGGACTCGAGCAGTACTTC. Translating it yields CASSLDGLAGLEQYF.

This clonotype was counted ten times or more. This rearrangement joins TRBV6-6 to TRBJ1-2; 7 nucleotides agree with TRBD1. Per germline, CDR1 MNHNY and CDR2 SVGAGI (reference sequence). V was pared by 0 bases and J by 4 bases, with 2 bases of the junction left unmatched. This CDR3 spans 14 amino acids. The CDR3 here is CASSYSGDSYGYTF. DNA of the CDR3: TGTGCCAGCAGTTACTCGGGGGACAGCTATGGCTACACCTTC.

The CDR3 protein is CASSYWGQPSYEQYF. In DNA form, the CDR3 reads TGTGCCAGCAGTTACTGGGGACAGCCCTCCTACGAGCAGTACTTC. V usage is TRBV6-5 and J usage is TRBJ2-7, with TRBD1 matching over 7 bases. Per the germline V gene, CDR1 is MNHEY and CDR2 is SVGAGI. V gave up 1 base and J gave up 0 bases; unmatched junction bases: 3. The CDR3 extends over 15 amino acids.

This clonotype was picked up many times. The V gene is TRBV12-3 or TRBV12-4, the J gene TRBJ1-5; no reliable D call. The V and J ends lost 2 bases and 2 bases respectively, with 10 bases between them. The CDR3 length is 15 residues. The CDR3 sequence is CASSLPGGGNQPQHF. DNA of the CDR3: TGTGCCAGCAGTTTACCAGGTGGCGGCAATCAGCCCCAGCATTTT.

V and J are TRBV7-8 and TRBJ2-1, with TRBD2 as a possible D gene (6 bases). Trimming took 1 base from V and 5 from J, leaving 15 bases between them. The V gene's germline CDR1 is SGHVS and CDR2 FQNEAQ. CDR3 length equals 16 residues. Here the CDR3 reads CASSLGPQRVNNEQFF. In nucleotides, the CDR3 is TGTGCCAGCAGCTTAGGCCCCCAGCGGGTCAACAATGAGCAGTTCTTC.

This sequence joins TRBV27 and TRBJ2-3; D is unresolved. CDR1 and CDR2 from the germline V gene are MNHEY and SMNVEV (reference sequence). The CDR3 runs to 13 residues. V lost 0 bases, J lost 5 bases, and 6 bases lay in between. CDR3 DNA sequence: TGTGCCAGCAGTTTATCAGTTCTAGATACGCAGTATTTT. Amino acid sequence: CASSLSVLDTQYF.

This clonotype occurred a few times. The chain joins TRBV7-9 to TRBJ1-1, with D unresolved. With 2 bases removed from V and 4 bases from J, the gap between germline ends came to 5 bases. The CDR3 spans 12 residues. Germline V CDR1 and CDR2: SEHNR, FQNEAQ (reference sequence). The chain's CDR3 is CASSLFSTEAFF. The CDR3 bases are TGTGCCAGCAGCTTATTCTCCACTGAAGCTTTCTTT.